One T cell receptor (beta chain) is described in this entry. Its antigen is as yet unknown. Profiling relied on immunoSEQ multiplex PCR, and the TCRdb table lists in-frame clones only, not all of them. The data show 66,000 or so clones, with 79% seen just once and roughly 21% held by the top ten. The CDR3 spans 13 residues. V dropped 1 base and J dropped 7; count of bases not matched to a gene: 4. Per germline, CDR1 GTSNPN and CDR2 SVGIG (reference sequence). The data stem from a study of T cell responses to AZD1222 COVID-19 vaccine. Findings and limits, study-wide: Vaccine-associated CD4 TCRs ranged over spike, dominating at 160-218 and 743-854. No repertoire was sampled before or during the peak T cell response, only after it. Vaccination with two AZD1222 doses was followed by a rise in Spike-specific TCR breadth and depth. The donor cohort was predominantly white British with a female majority, and clonal diversity may have been underestimated.

V usage is TRBV30 and J usage is TRBJ1-5; 7 nucleotides match TRBD1. This sequence originates from an adult in good health. The sample was peripheral blood, taken on day 0 of MenACWY control vaccination. CDR3 protein: CAWSATGEQPQHF. The CDR3 DNA follows: TGTGCCTGGAGTGCCACAGGGGAACAGCCCCAGCATTTT.